These T cell receptor beta chains were read from a single sample in a study of shared clonotypes between healthy human individuals. Only in-frame clones appear in the TCRdb table, and some are missing; sequencing was by immunoSEQ multiplex PCR. The data contain roughly 2,000,000 clones, about 95% of them seen just once; the ten biggest clones take up 1% to 1.5%. Sample: naive CD8+ T cells sorted from blood. The receptors were gathered from a young man in good health. The CDR3 runs from the conserved cysteine through the conserved F or W.

>TRBV6-6|TRBJ2-2
CASSYYSGSGELFF
>TRBV27|TRBJ2-7
CASSLSGGIRLDSYEQYF
>TRBV30|TRBJ2-7
CAIHTGDSGYEQYF
>TRBV27|TRBJ2-7
CASSLGLASYEQYF
>TRBV4-1|TRBJ2-7
CASSLGPGGGDEQYF
>TRBV7-9|TRBJ1-1
CASSSGSGEAFF
>TRBV19|TRBJ2-7
CASSSRDRFYEQYF
>TRBV7-9|TRBJ2-5
CASTEPGQETQYF
>TRBV4-3|TRBJ2-5
CASSQGFTGGVETQYF
>TRBV4-1|TRBJ2-7
CASSHVWGEQYF
>TRBV6-1|TRBJ2-7
CASSDGHEQYF
>TRBV7-9|TRBJ2-1
CASEEALYNEQFF
>TRBV5-1|TRBJ2-1
CASSFGEGAYGNEQFF
>TRBV9|TRBJ2-3
CASSDLGSGREDTQYF
>TRBV28|TRBJ2-1
CASSPWSSGPWSDEQFF
>TRBV7-9|TRBJ1-1
CASSLQQTEAFF
>TRBV9|TRBJ2-1
CASSLYNEQFF
>TRBV2|TRBJ1-1
CATGRGGIEAFF
>TRBV10-3|TRBJ2-7
CAISESEGYEQYF
>TRBV5-1|TRBJ2-2
CASRKAGADTGELFF
>TRBV27|TRBJ2-7
CASSLPPGTGVLEQYF
>TRBV12-5|TRBJ2-1
CASGLIGLEQFF
>TRBV7-8|TRBJ2-1
CASSPQGYSNTEQFF
>TRBV11-2|TRBJ2-7
CASSLDRDYEQYF
>TRBV19|TRBJ2-5
CASGRDREGQETQYF
>TRBV19|TRBJ2-2
CASSIVAGVESGELFF
>TRBV6-5|TRBJ2-2
CASSYGQFTGELFF
>TRBV13|TRBJ2-7
CASSLGGYEQYF
>TRBV7-2|TRBJ2-7
CASSLTGFIYEQYF
>TRBV6-1|TRBJ1-5
CASSDAGAYSNQPQHF
>TRBV4-1|TRBJ2-5
CASSQGVSGGFQETQYF
>TRBV11-2|TRBJ1-1
CASSLEGGNTEAFF
>TRBV7-3|TRBJ1-5
CASSLERGVSANQPQHF